This T cell receptor (beta chain) was profiled in a study of T cell responses to AZD1222 COVID-19 vaccine. Remarks on this clone: What it recognizes is unknown.

Findings and limits, study-wide: Increased Spike-specific TCR breadth and depth were observed after two AZD1222 doses. Every sample of the repertoires postdated the peak T cell response.

Clones were sequenced by immunoSEQ multiplex PCR, and TCRdb holds only the in-frame ones, with some missing. This table has 100,000 or so clones, over 75% appearing once. Germline CDR1 and CDR2: SEHNR and FQNEAQ (reference sequence). V lost 2 bases and J 9 bases, leaving 11 bases between the germline ends. CDR3 length: 14 amino acids. The J gene is TRBJ1-6, the V gene TRBV7-9, with D possibly being TRBD1 (5 bases). This TCR derives from an adult in good health. The sample in question was peripheral blood, obtained on day 0 of AZD1222 vaccination. In DNA form, the CDR3 reads TGTGCCAGCAGCTTATCGACAGTGGCTTCACCCCTCCACTTT. Encoded protein: CASSLSTVASPLHF.